These T cell receptor beta chains were read from a single sample in a study of blood T cell repertoires in COVID-19. TCRdb's table, derived via immunoSEQ multiplex PCR, lists solely in-frame clones and lacks some. Seen here are approximately 280,000 clones, about nine tenths observed once, and the top ten hold approximately 2%. The sample taken for sequencing was peripheral blood. The receptors were gathered from a man aged 50-60 years with acute or convalescent COVID-19. Both conserved end residues are part of each CDR3. Fields, in order: V gene, J gene, clone size, D gene, CDR3 DNA, CDR3 protein. A D gene is named only where the DNA matches it firmly. The size field is filled for only some rows; it gives once, few, many or a size class.

>TRBV4-2|TRBJ1-2|NA|NA
TGTGCCAGCAGCCAAGATCACAGAGCTAACTATGGCTACACCTTC
CASSQDHRANYGYTF
>TRBV21-1|TRBJ1-5|once|NA
TGTGCCAGTCGGGGTAGCAATCAGCCCCAGCATTTT
CASRGSNQPQHF
>TRBV27|TRBJ1-1|NA|NA
TGTGCCAGCAGTCTGTCAGGTGAGACTGAAGCTTTCTTT
CASSLSGETEAFF
>TRBV6-5|TRBJ1-4|once|NA
TGTGCCAGCAGTTATTCTTTGGGGGGGGAAAAACTGTTTTTT
CASSYSLGGEKLFF
>TRBV7-2|TRBJ2-1|NA|TRBD2
TGTGCCAGCAGCTTAAGTGCGGGGGGCTACAATGAGCAGTTCTTC
CASSLSAGGYNEQFF
>TRBV5-8|TRBJ2-7|NA|TRBD2
TGTGCCAGCAGCTTTGGGGGGGTCACCTACGAGCAGTACTTC
CASSFGGVTYEQYF
>TRBV5-5|TRBJ2-5|NA|TRBD2
TGTGCCAGCAGATCACCCCTGGGGCGGGGGTATCAAGAGACCCAGTACTTC
CASRSPLGRGYQETQYF
>TRBV30|TRBJ1-1|NA|NA
TGTGCCTGGAGTGTCGGAGCCATTGGAGCTTTCTTT
CAWSVGAIGAFF
>TRBV7-2|TRBJ1-1|NA|TRBD1
TGTGCCAGCAGCTCTAGGGACAGGGGAAACACTGAAGCTTTCTTT
CASSSRDRGNTEAFF
>TRBV11-3|TRBJ2-7|few|NA
TGTGCCAGCAGCTATCCAGGATGCGCCTACGAGCAGTACTTC
CASSYPGCAYEQYF
>TRBV7-3|TRBJ2-1|NA|TRBD2
TGTGCCAGCAGCTTCCCTAGCGGGGGGGCTGATGAGCAGTTCTTC
CASSFPSGGADEQFF
>TRBV7-2|TRBJ2-5|NA|TRBD2
TGTGCCAGCCGCCCGCGACTAGCGGGGGAGGAGACCCAGTACTTC
CASRPRLAGEETQYF
>TRBV3-1/TRBV3-2|TRBJ2-1|NA|TRBD2
TGTGCCAGCAGCCAAACTAGCGGGGGGAGGTGGGATATGGGGAAATACAATGAGCAGTTCTTC
CASSQTSGGRWDMGKYNEQFF
>TRBV3-1/TRBV3-2|TRBJ1-1|NA|NA
TGTGCCAGCAGCCTACTGAGGTTCATGAACACTGAAGCTTTCTTT
CASSLLRFMNTEAFF
>TRBV5-1|TRBJ2-7|NA|TRBD2
TGCGCCAGCAGCCGACCGGGAGGATCCTACGAGCAGTACTTC
CASSRPGGSYEQYF
>TRBV4-2|TRBJ2-2|NA|TRBD2
TGTGCCAGCAGCCCGGGCCTGGGGCGCGGGGGCACCGGGGAGCTGTTTTTT
CASSPGLGRGGTGELFF
>TRBV19|TRBJ2-3|NA|TRBD2
TGTGCCAGTAGTATACGCCGGGGGGGAGATACAGATACGCAGTATTTT
CASSIRRGGDTDTQYF
>TRBV19|TRBJ1-6|NA|NA
TGTGCCAGTAGTACCCGGCCAGGGGAGAATTCACCCCTCCACTTT
CASSTRPGENSPLHF